Listed below are T cell receptor beta chains from one sample, sequenced in a study of a mutant IDH1 vaccine in newly diagnosed glioma. These receptors' targets are unknown. The assay was immunoSEQ multiplex PCR, and TCRdb's table has in-frame clones only and misses some. Of around 30,000 clones listed, about four fifths are singletons. The material sequenced was PBMCs, taken from a glioma patient whose treatment included an IDH1 peptide vaccine. All receptors come from a man between 35 and 55 years old with glioma. Some clones in this sample may be carry-over from other donors' samples. CDR3s include the opening cysteine and the closing phenylalanine or tryptophan. The order of the fields is J gene, D gene, clone size, V gene, CDR3 protein, CDR3 DNA. A D gene is named only where the DNA matches it firmly. Size values are once, few and many counts, or a class for expanded clones, and some rows have none.

TRBJ1-5 | TRBD1 | NA | TRBV18 | CASSRGTGDNNQPQHF | TGTGCCAGCTCGCGAGGGACAGGGGATAACAATCAGCCCCAGCATTTT
TRBJ1-1 | TRBD1 | NA | TRBV5-1 | CASSLAGDRYYGEAFF | TGCGCCAGCAGCTTGGCTGGGGACAGGTATTATGGGGAAGCTTTCTTT
TRBJ2-1 | NA | NA | TRBV18 | CASSGPSSYNEQFF | TGTGCCAGCTCGGGGCCCAGCTCCTACAATGAGCAGTTCTTC
TRBJ1-1 | TRBD1 | NA | TRBV6-1 | CATKTGLNTEAFF | TGTGCCACCAAGACAGGGTTGAACACTGAAGCTTTCTTT
TRBJ1-2 | NA | NA | TRBV11-3 | CASRRGGQNYGYTF | TGTGCCAGCAGGAGGGGGGGGCAAAACTATGGCTACACCTTC
TRBJ2-7 | NA | once | TRBV14 | CASSQAIGTEEQYF | TGTGCCAGCAGCCAAGCAATCGGGACGGAAGAGCAGTACTTC
TRBJ2-1 | NA | medium-sized | TRBV5-3 | CARSGLSDNEQFF | TGTGCCAGAAGTGGACTATCCGACAATGAGCAGTTCTTC
TRBJ2-7 | NA | few | TRBV6-1 | CASRVGDEQYF | TGTGCCAGCAGGGTCGGGGACGAGCAGTACTTC
TRBJ1-1 | TRBD1 | NA | TRBV7-6 | CASSTRQGGQSEAFF | TGTGCCAGCAGCACGAGACAGGGGGGTCAGAGTGAAGCTTTCTTT
TRBJ2-7 | TRBD1 | NA | TRBV6-5 | CATLDRSSYEQYF | TGTGCCACATTGGACAGGTCCTCCTACGAGCAGTACTTC
TRBJ2-1 | TRBD2 | NA | TRBV29-1 | CSVRGTSGGLSYNEQFF | TGCAGCGTGAGGGGGACTAGCGGGGGCCTCTCCTACAATGAGCAGTTCTTC
TRBJ1-2 | TRBD1 | NA | TRBV5-5 | CASSARQGLGYTF | TGTGCCAGCAGCGCCAGACAGGGTTTGGGCTACACCTTC
TRBJ1-5 | NA | NA | TRBV6-5 | CASSYATGWQPQHF | TGTGCCAGCAGTTACGCGACAGGTTGGCAGCCCCAGCATTTT
TRBJ2-5 | TRBD2 | NA | TRBV7-2 | CASNPSGGPSETQYF | TGTGCCAGCAACCCTTCGGGGGGGCCCTCGGAGACCCAGTACTTC
TRBJ1-2 | TRBD1 | NA | TRBV6-5 | CASRYSGGVYGYTF | TGTGCCAGCAGATATTCAGGGGGCGTCTATGGCTACACCTTC
TRBJ2-1 | NA | once | TRBV2 | CASSVQGPHNEQFF | TGTGCCAGCAGTGTCCAGGGACCACACAATGAGCAGTTCTTC
TRBJ1-1 | NA | NA | TRBV6-1 | CASSEGRVRTEAFF | TGTGCCAGCAGTGAAGGCAGGGTTCGGACTGAAGCTTTCTTT
TRBJ1-2 | NA | NA | TRBV7-8 | CASSNSRVSYGYTF | TGTGCCAGCAGCAACTCCAGGGTTAGCTATGGCTACACCTTC
TRBJ2-2 | NA | NA | TRBV19 | CASSIFGGGFSGELFF | TGTGCCAGTAGTATTTTCGGAGGGGGCTTTTCCGGGGAGCTGTTTTTT
TRBJ2-1 | NA | once | TRBV29-1 | CSVVPPGPYNEQFF | TGCAGCGTTGTACCCCCGGGACCCTACAATGAGCAGTTCTTC
TRBJ1-5 | TRBD1 | NA | TRBV7-8 | CASSLLTGNNQPQHF | TGTGCCAGCAGCTTATTGACAGGGAACAATCAGCCCCAGCATTTT
TRBJ2-7 | NA | NA | TRBV6-4 | CASSDSWGEQYF | TGTGCCAGCAGTGACTCTTGGGGCGAGCAGTACTTC
TRBJ2-5 | NA | NA | TRBV30 | CAWTPGLGRETQYF | TGTGCCTGGACTCCGGGCCTCGGTCGGGAGACCCAGTACTTC
TRBJ2-5 | TRBD2 | few | TRBV19 | CASSTQLAGGQETQYF | TGTGCCAGTAGTACCCAACTAGCGGGGGGCCAAGAGACCCAGTACTTC
TRBJ2-2 | NA | NA | TRBV15 | CATSTFTGELFF | TGTGCCACCAGCACTTTCACCGGGGAGCTGTTTTTT
TRBJ1-2 | TRBD1 | few | TRBV5-1 | CASSSAGTEGYGYTF | TGCGCCAGCAGTTCGGCCGGGACAGAGGGTTATGGCTACACCTTC
TRBJ2-2 | NA | few | TRBV9 | CASSVPGRPGELFF | TGTGCCAGCAGCGTCCCAGGGAGGCCCGGGGAGCTGTTTTTT
TRBJ1-6 | NA | NA | TRBV6-5 | CASSSGRVGSPLHF | TGTGCCAGCAGTTCCGGCAGGGTTGGATCACCCCTCCACTTT
TRBJ1-1 | NA | NA | TRBV6-5 | CASSYTMNTEAFF | TGTGCCAGCAGTTATACAATGAACACTGAAGCTTTCTTT
TRBJ1-1 | NA | NA | TRBV28 | CATSGAGGAATEAFF | TGTGCCACCAGTGGCGCGGGGGGGGCGGCCACTGAAGCTTTCTTT
TRBJ2-7 | TRBD1 | NA | TRBV5-1 | CASSLQGAYEQYF | TGCGCCAGCAGCTTACAGGGGGCCTACGAGCAGTACTTC
TRBJ2-7 | TRBD2 | NA | TRBV6-1 | CASSAGLAGDPYEQYF | TGTGCCAGCAGTGCTGGACTAGCGGGGGATCCCTACGAGCAGTACTTC
TRBJ2-6 | NA | NA | TRBV29-1 | CSVEVRRGSGANVLTF | TGCAGCGTTGAAGTACGAAGGGGGTCTGGGGCCAACGTCCTGACTTTC
TRBJ2-5 | NA | NA | TRBV4-2 | CASSQDTPSQETQYF | TGTGCCAGCAGCCAAGATACTCCTAGCCAAGAGACCCAGTACTTC
TRBJ1-1 | TRBD1 | NA | TRBV18 | CASSLKGGGARLDTEAFF | TGTGCCAGCTCCCTTAAAGGAGGGGGCGCTAGGTTGGACACTGAAGCTTTCTTT
TRBJ2-7 | NA | NA | TRBV5-4 | CASSPSGVEGIHEQYF | TGTGCCAGCAGCCCTTCGGGGGTTGAGGGGATCCACGAGCAGTACTTC
TRBJ1-4 | NA | NA | TRBV10-2 | CASRRVEHEKLFF | TGCGCCAGCAGGCGGGTCGAGCATGAAAAACTGTTTTTT
TRBJ2-2 | TRBD1 | NA | TRBV15 | CATSRGPGQGSSGELFF | TGTGCCACCAGCAGGGGTCCGGGACAGGGATCCTCCGGGGAGCTGTTTTTT
TRBJ1-6 | TRBD1 | NA | TRBV5-1 | CASSPNRGTNSPLHF | TGCGCCAGCAGCCCTAACAGGGGCACTAATTCACCCCTCCACTTT
TRBJ2-3 | TRBD2 | NA | TRBV5-1 | CASSAGPLADVTDTQYF | TGCGCCAGCAGCGCGGGACCTCTAGCGGACGTCACAGATACGCAGTATTTT
TRBJ1-6 | NA | NA | TRBV14 | CASSQGVRGLTPDSPLHF | TGTGCCAGCAGCCAAGGGGTTCGGGGCCTAACGCCAGATTCACCCCTCCACTTT
TRBJ1-4 | NA | once | TRBV5-1 | CASSLEGATNEKLFF | TGCGCCAGCAGCTTGGAGGGTGCAACTAATGAAAAACTGTTTTTT